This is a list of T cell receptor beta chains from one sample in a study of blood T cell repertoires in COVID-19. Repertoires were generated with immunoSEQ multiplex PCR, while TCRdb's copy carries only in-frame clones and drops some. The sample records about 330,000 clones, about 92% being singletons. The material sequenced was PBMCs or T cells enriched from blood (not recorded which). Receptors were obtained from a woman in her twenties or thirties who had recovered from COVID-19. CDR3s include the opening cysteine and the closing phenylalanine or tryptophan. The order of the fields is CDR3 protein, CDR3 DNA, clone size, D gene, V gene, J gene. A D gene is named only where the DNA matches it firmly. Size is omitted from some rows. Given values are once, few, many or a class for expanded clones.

CAWSGRVAGGYTDTQYF	TGTGCCTGGAGTGGTCGGGTAGCGGGGGGGTACACAGATACGCAGTATTTT	-	TRBD2	TRBV30	TRBJ2-3
CSVGLQGAVTGELFF	TGCAGCGTTGGCCTGCAGGGGGCGGTCACCGGGGAGCTGTTTTTT	-	TRBD1	TRBV29-1	TRBJ2-2
CASSVEGYNQPQHF	TGCGCCAGCAGTGTGGAGGGTTACAATCAGCCCCAGCATTTT	-	-	TRBV10-2	TRBJ1-5
CASSPIWEGNYNEQFF	TGTGCCAGCAGTCCCATTTGGGAGGGGAACTACAATGAGCAGTTCTTC	-	TRBD2	TRBV27	TRBJ2-1
CASSLEGGTDTQYF	TGTGCCAGCAGCTTAGAAGGGGGCACGGATACGCAGTATTTT	few	TRBD1	TRBV7-2	TRBJ2-3
CASSSNSFYTEAFF	TGTGCCAGCAGTTCCAACTCTTTTTACACTGAAGCTTTCTTT	-	-	TRBV6-5	TRBJ1-1
CASRQGYSPLHF	TGTGCCAGCAGGCAGGGTTATTCACCCCTCCACTTT	-	-	TRBV28	TRBJ1-6
CASSLGGQRNTIYF	TGTGCCAGCAGCTTAGGGGGACAAAGGAACACCATATATTTT	-	-	TRBV11-2	TRBJ1-3
CATAGRDQLGWDIQYF	TGTGCCACCGCTGGGCGCGACCAGTTAGGTTGGGACATTCAGTACTTC	-	-	TRBV24-1	TRBJ2-4
CAWSVRGVDGNQPQHF	TGTGCCTGGAGTGTACGGGGGGTGGATGGCAATCAGCCCCAGCATTTT	-	-	TRBV30	TRBJ1-5
CASSILGGETQYF	TGTGCCAGTAGTATACTAGGGGGAGAGACCCAGTACTTC	-	-	TRBV19	TRBJ2-5
CASSPPGTQAYEQYF	TGTGCCAGCTCACCACCCGGGACTCAGGCCTACGAGCAGTACTTC	-	-	TRBV18	TRBJ2-7
CASKGQNDSPLHF	TGTGCCAGCAAGGGACAGAACGATTCACCCCTCCACTTT	-	TRBD1	TRBV7-6	TRBJ1-6
CASSYRGGNSPLHF	TGTGCCAGCAGCTACCGGGGGGGTAATTCACCCCTCCACTTT	-	-	TRBV11-2	TRBJ1-6
CASSLGQTNTEAFF	TGCGCCAGCAGCCTAGGACAGACCAACACTGAAGCTTTCTTT	-	-	TRBV5-1	TRBJ1-1
CASSGGQGQETQYF	TGTGCCAGCAGCGGGGGACAGGGCCAAGAGACCCAGTACTTC	-	TRBD1	TRBV9	TRBJ2-5
CASSLTVGDTQYF	TGTGCCAGCAGTTTGACAGTGGGGGATACGCAGTATTTT	-	-	TRBV6-6	TRBJ2-3
CASSGLFINEQFF	TGTGCCAGCAGCGGACTATTTATCAATGAGCAGTTCTTC	-	-	TRBV6-2/TRBV6-3	TRBJ2-1